Sequencing of this TCR beta chain was carried out in a study of cytomegalovirus exposure and HLA in healthy donors. Amplification used 60 Vbeta primers and 13 Jbeta primers. TCRdb's copy holds only in-frame clones and misses some; the assay was immunoSEQ multiplex PCR. The repertoire holds approximately 130,000 clones, with approximately 80% as singletons. Study-level results: The study reported that TCR beta sequences accurately predicted HLA-A and HLA-B alleles in most subjects.

Looked up from germline, CDR1 is MNHEY and CDR2 is SVGAGI. V lost 6 bases and J lost 7, with 16 bases in between. The CDR3 contains 14 residues. On this clone itself: The antigen is unknown.

This receptor was obtained from a man younger than 30 in good health and CMV-seropositive. The source material was PBMCs. The rearrangement uses TRBV6-5 and TRBJ1-5; D not certain. DNA of the CDR3: TGTGCCAGCAGCCCGCTCCCGACAATCCAGCCCCAGCATTTT. The encoded protein is CASSPLPTIQPQHF.